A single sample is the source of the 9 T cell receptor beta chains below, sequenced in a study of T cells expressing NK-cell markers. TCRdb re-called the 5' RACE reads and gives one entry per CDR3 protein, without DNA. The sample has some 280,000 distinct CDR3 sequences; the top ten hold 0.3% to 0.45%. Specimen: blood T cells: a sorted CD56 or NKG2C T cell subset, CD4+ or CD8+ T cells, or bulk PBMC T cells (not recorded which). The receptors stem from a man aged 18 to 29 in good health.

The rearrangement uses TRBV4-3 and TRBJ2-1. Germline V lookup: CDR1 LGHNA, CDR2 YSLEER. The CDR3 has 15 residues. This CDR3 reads CASSQSRVSYNEQFF.

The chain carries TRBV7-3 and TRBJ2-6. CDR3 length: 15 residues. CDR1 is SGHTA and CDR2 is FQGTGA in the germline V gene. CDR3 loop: CASSPGFSGANVLTF.

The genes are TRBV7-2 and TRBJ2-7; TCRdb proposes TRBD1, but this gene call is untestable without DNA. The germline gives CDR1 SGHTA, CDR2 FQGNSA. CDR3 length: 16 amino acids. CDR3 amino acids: CASSQSAGTGLHEQYF.

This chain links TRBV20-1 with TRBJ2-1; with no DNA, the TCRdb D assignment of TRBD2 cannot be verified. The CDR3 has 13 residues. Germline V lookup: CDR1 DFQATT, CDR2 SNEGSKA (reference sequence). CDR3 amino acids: CSVPGVTYNEQFF.

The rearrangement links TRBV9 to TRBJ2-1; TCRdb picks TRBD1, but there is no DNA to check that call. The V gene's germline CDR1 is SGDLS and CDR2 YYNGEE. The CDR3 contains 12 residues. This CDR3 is CASGSGRNEQFF.

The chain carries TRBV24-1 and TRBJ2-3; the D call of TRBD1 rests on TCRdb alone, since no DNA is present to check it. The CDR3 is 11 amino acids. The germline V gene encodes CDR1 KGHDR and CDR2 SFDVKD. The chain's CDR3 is CATGPLGAQYF.

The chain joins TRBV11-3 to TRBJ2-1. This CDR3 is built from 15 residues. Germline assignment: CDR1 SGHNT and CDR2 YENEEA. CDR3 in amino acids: CASSLGLSGVDEQFF.

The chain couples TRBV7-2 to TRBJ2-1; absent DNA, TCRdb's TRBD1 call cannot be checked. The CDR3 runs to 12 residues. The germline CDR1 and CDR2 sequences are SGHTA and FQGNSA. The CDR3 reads CASSLLAPEQFF.

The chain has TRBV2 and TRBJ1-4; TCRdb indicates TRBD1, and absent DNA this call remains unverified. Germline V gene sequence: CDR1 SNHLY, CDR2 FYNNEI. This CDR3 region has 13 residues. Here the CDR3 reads CASSSGSSEKLFF.